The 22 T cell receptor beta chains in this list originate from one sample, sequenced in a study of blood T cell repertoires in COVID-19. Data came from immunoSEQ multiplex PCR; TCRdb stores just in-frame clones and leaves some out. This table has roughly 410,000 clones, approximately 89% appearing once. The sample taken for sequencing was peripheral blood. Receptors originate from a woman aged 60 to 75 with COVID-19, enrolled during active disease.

CDR3 coding DNA: TGTGCCAGCAGTTCCCCCGGGACTAGCGATCAGTATTTT. The encoded protein is CASSSPGTSDQYF. The J gene is TRBJ2-3, the V gene TRBV6-5; 10 bases match TRBD2. Germline assignment: CDR1 MNHEY and CDR2 SVGAGI. CDR3 length: 13 residues. The trim removed 4 bases at V and 12 bases at J, leaving 7 bases unmatched.

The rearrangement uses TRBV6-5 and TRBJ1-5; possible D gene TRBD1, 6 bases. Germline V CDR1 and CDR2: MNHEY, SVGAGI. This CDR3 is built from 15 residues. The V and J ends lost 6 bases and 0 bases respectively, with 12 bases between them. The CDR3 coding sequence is TGTGCCAGCAGGGACAGCCCGGTTAGCAATCAGCCCCAGCATTTT. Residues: CASRDSPVSNQPQHF.

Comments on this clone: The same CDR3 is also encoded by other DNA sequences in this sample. In DNA, the CDR3 is TGTGCCAGCTCACCACAGAGCATGAACACTGAAGCTTTCTTT. It codes for CASSPQSMNTEAFF. This chain uses TRBV18 with TRBJ1-1; D remains unclear. This CDR3 region has 14 residues. The V and J ends lost 1 base and 0 bases respectively, with 6 bases between them. Looked up from germline, CDR1 is KGHSH and CDR2 is LQKENI.

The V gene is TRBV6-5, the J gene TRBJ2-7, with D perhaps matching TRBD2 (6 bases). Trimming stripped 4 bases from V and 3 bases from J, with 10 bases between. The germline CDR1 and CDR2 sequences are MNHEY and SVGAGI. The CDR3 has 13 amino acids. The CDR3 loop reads CASSSRGYYEQYF. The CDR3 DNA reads TGTGCCAGCAGTTCTCGGGGGTACTACGAGCAGTACTTC.

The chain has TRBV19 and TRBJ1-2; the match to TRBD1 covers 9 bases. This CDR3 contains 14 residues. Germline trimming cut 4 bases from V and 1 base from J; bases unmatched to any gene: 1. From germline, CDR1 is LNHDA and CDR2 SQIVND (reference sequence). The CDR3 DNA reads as TGTGCCAGTAGTAGGGACAGGGATAACTATGGCTACACCTTC. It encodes CASSRDRDNYGYTF.

CDR3 sequence reads: CATTGGETQYF. The CDR3 DNA is TGTGCCACCACCGGGGGGGAGACCCAGTACTTC. The rearrangement links TRBV10-3 to TRBJ2-5; 7 positions match TRBD2. Germline-derived CDR1 and CDR2 are ENHRY and SYGVKD. The CDR3 is 11 residues long. V lost 10 bases to trimming and J lost 5 bases; unmatched junction nucleotides: 4.

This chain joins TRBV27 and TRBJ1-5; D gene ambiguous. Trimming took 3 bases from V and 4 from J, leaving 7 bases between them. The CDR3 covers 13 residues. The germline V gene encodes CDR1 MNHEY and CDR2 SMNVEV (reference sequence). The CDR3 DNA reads TGTGCCAGCAGTTTTTGGCAGAATCAGCCCCAGCATTTT. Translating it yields CASSFWQNQPQHF.

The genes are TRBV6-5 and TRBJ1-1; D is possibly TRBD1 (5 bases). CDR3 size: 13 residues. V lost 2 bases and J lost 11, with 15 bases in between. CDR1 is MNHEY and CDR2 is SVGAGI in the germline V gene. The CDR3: CASSYSRGQTAFF. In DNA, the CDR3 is TGTGCCAGCAGTTACAGTAGGGGCCAGACCGCTTTCTTT.

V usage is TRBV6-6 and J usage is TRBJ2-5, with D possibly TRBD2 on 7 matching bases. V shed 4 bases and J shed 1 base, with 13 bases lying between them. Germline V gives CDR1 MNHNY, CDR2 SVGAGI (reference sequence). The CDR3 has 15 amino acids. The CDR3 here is CASSSVGGPQETQYF. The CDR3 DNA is TGTGCCAGCAGTTCTGTCGGGGGGCCCCAAGAGACCCAGTACTTC.

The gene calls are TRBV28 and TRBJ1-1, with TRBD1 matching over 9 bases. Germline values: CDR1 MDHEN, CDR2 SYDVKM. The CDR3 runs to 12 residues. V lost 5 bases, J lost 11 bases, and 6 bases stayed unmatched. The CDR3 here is CASSTGTGNAFF. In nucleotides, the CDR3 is TGTGCCAGCAGTACCGGGACAGGGAATGCTTTCTTT. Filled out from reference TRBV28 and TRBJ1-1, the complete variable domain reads DVKVTQSSRYLVKRTGEKVFLECVQDMDHENMFWYRQDPGLGLRLIYFSYDVKMKEKGDIPEGYSVSREKKERFSLILESASTNQTSMYLCASSTGTGNAFFGQGTRLTVV.

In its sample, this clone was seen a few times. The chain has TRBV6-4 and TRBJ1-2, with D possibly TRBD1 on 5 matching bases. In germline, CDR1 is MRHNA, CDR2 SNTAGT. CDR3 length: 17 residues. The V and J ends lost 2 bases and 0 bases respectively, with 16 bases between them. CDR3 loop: CASSDPTEYRANYGYTF. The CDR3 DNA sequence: TGTGCCAGCAGTGACCCGACAGAGTATCGAGCTAACTATGGCTACACCTTC.

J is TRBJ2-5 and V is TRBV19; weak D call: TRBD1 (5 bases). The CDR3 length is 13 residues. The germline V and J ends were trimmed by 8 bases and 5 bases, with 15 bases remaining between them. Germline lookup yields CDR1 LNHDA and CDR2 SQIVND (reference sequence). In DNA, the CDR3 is TGTGCCAGTTCTCAGGGTAACTGGGAGACCCAGTACTTC. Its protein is CASSQGNWETQYF.

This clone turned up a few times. For the CDR3, the DNA is TGTGCCACCCCTAATAGGGTAAGAGGGACTGAAGCTTTCTTT. Amino acids: CATPNRVRGTEAFF. This chain connects TRBV24-1 to TRBJ1-1; D is ambiguous. The CDR3 is 14 amino acids. The V end was cut by 9 bases, the J end by 5 bases, with 18 bases between. Germline V gives CDR1 KGHDR, CDR2 SFDVKD.

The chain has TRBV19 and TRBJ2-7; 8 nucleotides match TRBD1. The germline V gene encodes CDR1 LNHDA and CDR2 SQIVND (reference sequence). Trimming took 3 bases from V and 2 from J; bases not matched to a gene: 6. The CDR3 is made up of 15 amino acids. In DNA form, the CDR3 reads TGTGCCAGTAGTATTGTGAGACAGGGGACCTACGAGCAGTACTTC. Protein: CASSIVRQGTYEQYF. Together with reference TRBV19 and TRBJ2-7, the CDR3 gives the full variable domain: DGGITQSPKYLFRKEGQNVTLSCEQNLNHDAMYWYRQDPGQGLRLIYYSQIVNDFQKGDIAEGYSVSREKKESFPLTVTSAQKNPTAFYLCASSIVRQGTYEQYFGPGTRLTVT.

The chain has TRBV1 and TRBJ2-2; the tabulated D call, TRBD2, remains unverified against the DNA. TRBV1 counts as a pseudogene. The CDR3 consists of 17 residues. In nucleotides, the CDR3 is TGCACCAGCAGCCATCGGAGGCGAGACCGGCACACCGGGGAGCTGTTTTTT. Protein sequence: CTSSHRRRDRHTGELFF.

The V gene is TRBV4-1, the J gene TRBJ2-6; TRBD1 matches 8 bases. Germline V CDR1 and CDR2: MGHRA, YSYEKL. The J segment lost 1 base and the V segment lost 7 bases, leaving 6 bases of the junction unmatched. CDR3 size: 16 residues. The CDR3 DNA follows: TGCGCCAGCACCCCTTGGACAGGGTCTGGGGCCAACGTCCTGACTTTC. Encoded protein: CASTPWTGSGANVLTF.

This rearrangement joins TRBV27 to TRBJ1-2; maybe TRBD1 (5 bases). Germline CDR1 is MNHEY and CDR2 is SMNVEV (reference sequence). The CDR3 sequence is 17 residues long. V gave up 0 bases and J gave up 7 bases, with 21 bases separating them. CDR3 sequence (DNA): TGTGCCAGCAGTTTATCGGCTGACAGTTCTTGGAGCCTTGGCTACACCTTC. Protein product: CASSLSADSSWSLGYTF.

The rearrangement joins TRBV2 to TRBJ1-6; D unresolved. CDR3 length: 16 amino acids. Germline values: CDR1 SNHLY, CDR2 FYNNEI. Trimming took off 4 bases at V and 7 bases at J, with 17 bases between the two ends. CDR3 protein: CASSARVVGRNSPLHF. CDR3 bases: TGTGCCAGCAGTGCGCGGGTAGTGGGGAGGAATTCACCCCTCCACTTT.

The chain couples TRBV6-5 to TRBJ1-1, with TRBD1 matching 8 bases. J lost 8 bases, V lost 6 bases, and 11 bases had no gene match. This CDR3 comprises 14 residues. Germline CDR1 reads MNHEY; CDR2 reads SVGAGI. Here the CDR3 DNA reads TGTGCCAGCAGCCGGGCAGGGGGCGAGTGGGAAGCTTTCTTT. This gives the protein CASSRAGGEWEAFF.

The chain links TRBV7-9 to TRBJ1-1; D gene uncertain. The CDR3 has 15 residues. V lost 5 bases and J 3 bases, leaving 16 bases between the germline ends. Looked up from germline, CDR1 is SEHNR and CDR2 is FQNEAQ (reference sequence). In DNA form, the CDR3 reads TGTGCCAGCAGCCGTGCCCCGGGAGGGCACACTGAAGCTTTCTTT. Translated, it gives CASSRAPGGHTEAFF.

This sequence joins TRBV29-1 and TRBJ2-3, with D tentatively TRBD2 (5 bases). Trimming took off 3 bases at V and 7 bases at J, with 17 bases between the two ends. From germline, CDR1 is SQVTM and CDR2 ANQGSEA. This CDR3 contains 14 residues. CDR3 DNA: TGCAGCGTTGAGGGAGCGGACTTCACGTATACGCAGTATTTT. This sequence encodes CSVEGADFTYTQYF.

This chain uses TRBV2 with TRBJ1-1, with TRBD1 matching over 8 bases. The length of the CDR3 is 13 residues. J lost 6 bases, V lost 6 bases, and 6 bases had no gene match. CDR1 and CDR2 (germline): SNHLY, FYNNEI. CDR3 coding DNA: TGTGCCAGCAGAGGACAGGGAGGGCCTGAAGCTTTCTTT. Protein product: CASRGQGGPEAFF. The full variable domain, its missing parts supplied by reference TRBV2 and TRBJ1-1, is EPEVTQTPSHQVTQMGQEVILRCVPISNHLYFYWYRQILGQKVEFLVSFYNNEISEKSEIFDDQFSVERPDGSNFTLKIRSTKLEDSAMYFCASRGQGGPEAFFGQGTRLTVV.